Following are 18 T cell receptor beta chains from one sample sequenced in a study of cytomegalovirus exposure and HLA in healthy donors. PCR involved 60 Vbeta and 13 Jbeta primers. Clones were sequenced by immunoSEQ multiplex PCR, and TCRdb holds only the in-frame ones, with some missing. The sample shows roughly 180,000 clones, 75% to 85% of them seen only once. Sequences were obtained from PBMCs. These receptors came from a woman under 30 in good health and CMV-seropositive.

The rearrangement uses TRBV5-4 and TRBJ1-2; 7 bases line up with TRBD1. J lost 6 bases, V lost 3 bases, and 11 bases had no gene match. Germline loops: CDR1 SGHNT, CDR2 YYREEE (reference sequence). The CDR3 consists of 15 residues. This CDR3 reads CASSSTGIMVDGYTF. CDR3 coding DNA: TGTGCCAGCAGCTCGACAGGGATTATGGTGGATGGCTACACCTTC.

The chain recombines TRBV18 with TRBJ1-1; the match to TRBD1 covers 7 bases. Germline trimming cut 5 bases from V and 3 bases from J; bases unmatched to any gene: 6. From germline, CDR1 is KGHSH and CDR2 LQKENI. This CDR3 contains 14 residues. The CDR3 DNA follows: TGTGCCAGCTCATCATCACAGGGGTACACTGAAGCTTTCTTT. This gives the protein CASSSSQGYTEAFF.

The chain links TRBV5-1 to TRBJ1-3, with D hard to call. There are 12 residues in the CDR3. Germline loops: CDR1 SGHRS, CDR2 YFSETQ. Deletions cut 1 base from V and 4 bases from J, with 3 bases between. The CDR3 DNA follows: TGCGCCAGCAGCTTGCAAGGAAACACCATATATTTT. This translates into CASSLQGNTIYF. Based on the CDR3 plus reference TRBV5-1 and TRBJ1-3, the full variable domain is KAGVTQTPRYLIKTRGQQVTLSCSPISGHRSVSWYQQTPGQGLQFLFEYFSETQRNKGNFPGRFSGRQFSNSRSEMNVSTLELGDSALYLCASSLQGNTIYFGEGSWLTVV.

The chain has TRBV5-4 and TRBJ2-7, with D possibly being TRBD2 (6 bases). V shed 5 bases and J shed 6 bases, with 15 bases lying between them. Looked up from germline, CDR1 is SGHNT and CDR2 is YYREEE (reference sequence). The CDR3 length is 13 residues. This CDR3 reads CASSTGVAPEQYF. In nucleotides, the CDR3 is TGTGCCAGCAGTACGGGAGTAGCGCCCGAGCAGTACTTC.

The chain employs TRBV9 and TRBJ1-1; D is unclear. CDR3 size: 15 residues. V lost 0 bases and J lost 6, with 15 bases in between. CDR1 SGDLS and CDR2 YYNGEE come from the germline V gene. This CDR3 is CASSVGAQSRPEAFF. In nucleotides, the CDR3 is TGTGCCAGCAGCGTAGGAGCGCAGAGCCGCCCTGAAGCTTTCTTT.

This clone turned up a few times. The J gene is TRBJ2-7, the V gene TRBV6-5, with 7 bases lining up with TRBD2. Germline values: CDR1 MNHEY, CDR2 SVGAGI. Unmatched junction bases numbered 6, after V lost 5 bases and J lost 8 bases. This CDR3 is built from 12 residues. CDR3 in amino acids: CASSAGGGKQYV. In DNA, the CDR3 is TGTGCCAGCAGTGCTGGGGGGGGGAAGCAGTACGTC.

This clone was observed a few times. The chain is built from TRBV4-1 and TRBJ1-5; 9 bases map to TRBD1. CDR1 MGHRA and CDR2 YSYEKL come from the germline V gene. Trimming at V came to 3 bases and at J to 6 bases, leaving 6 bases not matched to a gene. The CDR3 has 15 amino acids. DNA of the CDR3: TGCGCCAGCAGCCATACGACAGGGGGAGCTCAGCCCCAGCATTTT. Its translation: CASSHTTGGAQPQHF.

The CDR3 coding sequence is TGCGCCAGCAGCATGGACAGGGGGGTAGATACGCAGTATTTT. Protein: CASSMDRGVDTQYF. The V call is TRBV4-3, the J call TRBJ2-3; 10 bases fit TRBD1. The CDR3 runs to 14 residues. The trim removed 5 bases at V and 5 bases at J, leaving 4 bases unmatched. The germline CDR1 and CDR2 sequences are LGHNA and YSLEER.

This clone was seen ten or more times. The sample carries other DNA sequences with the same CDR3. The chain couples TRBV6-4 to TRBJ2-1; D uncertain. The CDR3 length is 16 residues. The germline V gene has CDR1 MRHNA and CDR2 SNTAGT. Trimming took off 0 bases at V and 0 bases at J, with 9 bases between the two ends. CDR3 DNA: TGTGCCAGCAGTGACTCCGGCGGTAGCTCCTACAATGAGCAGTTCTTC. Translating gives CASSDSGGSSYNEQFF.

V gene TRBV5-1 combines with J gene TRBJ2-5; 8 bases are shared with TRBD2. The length of the CDR3 is 14 residues. Germline trimming cut 4 bases from V and 2 bases from J; bases unmatched to any gene: 4. Per germline, CDR1 SGHRS and CDR2 YFSETQ. This CDR3 reads CASSVTSGQETQYF. The CDR3 region has the DNA TGCGCCAGCAGCGTAACTAGCGGACAAGAGACCCAGTACTTC.

V usage is TRBV19 and J usage is TRBJ2-5; TRBD2 matches 10 bases. With 4 bases clipped from V and 1 base from J, the junction kept 3 bases outside the gene matches. From germline, CDR1 is LNHDA and CDR2 SQIVND (reference sequence). This CDR3 region has 15 residues. In DNA form, the CDR3 reads TGTGCCAGTAGTACCACTAGCGGGGCCCAAGAGACCCAGTACTTC. This translates into CASSTTSGAQETQYF.

The rearrangement uses TRBV5-1 and TRBJ1-2; the match to TRBD1 covers 11 bases. The germline V gene encodes CDR1 SGHRS and CDR2 YFSETQ. The CDR3 covers 15 residues. V was pared by 3 bases and J by 8 bases, with 9 bases of the junction left unmatched. The CDR3 DNA reads TGCGCCAGCAGCTCGACCGGGACAGGGGGGATAGGCTACACCTTC. It encodes CASSSTGTGGIGYTF.

This chain joins TRBV7-3 and TRBJ1-2; 7 bases are a match to TRBD1. With 1 base clipped from V and 6 bases from J, the junction kept 2 bases outside the gene matches. The germline CDR1 and CDR2 sequences are SGHTA and FQGTGA. The CDR3 loop spans 13 amino acids. CDR3 in amino acids: CASSLNQGDGYTF. In DNA form, the CDR3 reads TGTGCCAGCAGCTTAAATCAGGGGGATGGCTACACCTTC.

V gene TRBV11-3 combines with J gene TRBJ2-1; TRBD1 matches at 7 bases. Germline V gene data show CDR1 as SGHNT and CDR2 as YENEEA. The CDR3 has 12 residues. V shed 4 bases, J shed 10 bases, and the junction held 4 bases outside the gene matches. CDR3 sequence: CASSYDRVEQFF. CDR3 bases: TGTGCCAGCAGCTACGACAGGGTGGAGCAGTTCTTC.

The V and J genes are TRBV4-3 and TRBJ1-4; D is uncertain. Per the germline V gene, CDR1 is LGHNA and CDR2 is YSLEER. Deletions cut 0 bases from V and 7 bases from J, with 15 bases between. The CDR3 length is 16 residues. CDR3 DNA sequence: TGCGCCAGCAGCCAAGAGGGAGGTCCGGGAAGTGAAAAACTGTTTTTT. Amino acid sequence: CASSQEGGPGSEKLFF.

This sequence joins TRBV4-3 and TRBJ1-4, with 8 bases lining up with TRBD1. After removal of 0 bases from V and 6 bases from J, the junction contained 6 bases not matched to a gene. The CDR3 consists of 16 residues. The germline CDR1 and CDR2 sequences are LGHNA and YSLEER. CDR3 in DNA: TGCGCCAGCAGCCAAGACGACAGGGGCGGGTATGAAAAACTGTTTTTT. This encodes CASSQDDRGGYEKLFF.

J is TRBJ2-5 and V is TRBV6-6; 10 positions agree with TRBD1. V was clipped by 6 bases and J by 1 base; unmatched bases: 8. The CDR3 has 16 amino acids. CDR1 is MNHNY, CDR2 SVGAGI, per germline (reference sequence). In DNA, the CDR3 is TGTGCCAGCAGCGCGCCGGACAGGGGGGCCCAAGAGACCCAGTACTTC. Protein product: CASSAPDRGAQETQYF.

This clone was seen a few times. CDR3 sequence (DNA): TGTGCCAGTAGTCCCAGCGGGGGACCTCGCAATGAGCAGTTCTTC. Its translation is CASSPSGGPRNEQFF. V is TRBV19 and J is TRBJ2-1; TRBD2 matches at 8 bases. CDR1 and CDR2 (germline): LNHDA, SQIVND (reference sequence). This CDR3 is built from 15 residues. Trimming took 5 bases from V and 6 from J; bases not matched to a gene: 9.